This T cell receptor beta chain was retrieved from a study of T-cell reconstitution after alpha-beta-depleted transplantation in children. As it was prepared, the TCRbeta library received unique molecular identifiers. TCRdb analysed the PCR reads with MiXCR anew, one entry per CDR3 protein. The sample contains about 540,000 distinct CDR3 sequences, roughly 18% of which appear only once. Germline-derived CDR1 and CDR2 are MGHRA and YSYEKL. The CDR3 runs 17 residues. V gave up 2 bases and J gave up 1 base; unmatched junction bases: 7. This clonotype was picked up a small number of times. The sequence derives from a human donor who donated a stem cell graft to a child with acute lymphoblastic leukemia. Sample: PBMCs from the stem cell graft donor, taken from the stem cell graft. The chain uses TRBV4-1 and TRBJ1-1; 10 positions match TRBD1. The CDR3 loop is CASSQYARQGANTEAFF. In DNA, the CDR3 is TGCGCCAGCAGCCAATACGCCAGACAGGGGGCGAACACTGAAGCTTTCTTT.